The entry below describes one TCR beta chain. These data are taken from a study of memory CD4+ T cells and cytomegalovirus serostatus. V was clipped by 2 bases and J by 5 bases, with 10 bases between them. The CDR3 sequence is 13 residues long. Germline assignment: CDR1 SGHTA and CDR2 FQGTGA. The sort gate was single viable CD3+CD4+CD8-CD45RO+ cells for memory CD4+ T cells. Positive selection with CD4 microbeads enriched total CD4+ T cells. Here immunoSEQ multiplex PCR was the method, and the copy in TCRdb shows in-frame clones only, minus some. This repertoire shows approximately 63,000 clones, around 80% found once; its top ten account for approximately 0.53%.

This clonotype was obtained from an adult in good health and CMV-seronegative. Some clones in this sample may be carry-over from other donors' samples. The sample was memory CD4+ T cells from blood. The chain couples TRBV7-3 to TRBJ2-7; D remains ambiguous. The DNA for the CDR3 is TGTGCCAGCAGCTTATCGCTGGGCAACGAGCAGTACTTC. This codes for CASSLSLGNEQYF.